This T cell receptor (beta chain) was sequenced for a study of Tregs in tolerant kidney transplant recipients. V trimming: 0 bases; J trimming: 5 bases; junction bases outside the gene matches: 4. This CDR3 is 14 amino acids long. Germline V gene data show CDR1 as SGDLS and CDR2 as YYNGEE. Study-level findings and limits: Biological reproducibility was not directly addressed, but technical replication error appeared minimal. Antigen-driven expansion was suggested because donor-specific Tregs expanded more than all Tregs in tolerant patients.

Regarding this clone: The antigen is undetermined.

Unstimulated Tregs (CD4+CD25+CD127-) and CD4+CD25- non-Tregs were sorted from PBMCs. The method was immunoSEQ multiplex PCR; TCRdb's version includes in-frame clones alone and lacks a portion of them. The table has about 110,000 clones, almost 90% seen once. The clonotype was recovered from a human donor who received a combined kidney and bone marrow transplant. The chain couples TRBV9 to TRBJ2-5, with 7 nucleotides matching TRBD2. The sample consisted of CD4+ T cells from blood, taken before the transplant. The CDR3 protein is CASSVGLAGETQYF. The CDR3 nucleotides read TGTGCCAGCAGCGTAGGACTAGCTGGGGAGACCCAGTACTTC.